This T cell receptor beta chain emerged from a study of T cells in localized non-small cell lung cancer. Whole-study results and caveats: The highest T cell clonality was in uninvolved adjacent lung, above tumor. Longer survival (overall) was linked to higher T cell density in blood. It remains possible that heterogeneity exists, since only one tumor region was sequenced.

The V end lost 3 bases, the J end lost 4 bases, and 7 bases lay between the germline ends. The CDR3 extends over 12 amino acids. From germline, CDR1 is MDHEN and CDR2 SYDVKM. Regarding this clone: Its specificity is unknown. The same CDR3 arises from other DNA sequences in this sample as well.

Assay: immunoSEQ multiplex PCR; the TCRdb copy retains only in-frame clones and omits some. This sample yields about 22,000 clones, of which 80% to 90% are seen a single time; about 20% belongs to the top ten. Source: PBMCs, taken before any cancer treatment. The origin of this receptor is a man aged 35-75 years with stage II squamous cell lung carcinoma. V usage is TRBV28 and J usage is TRBJ2-7; D is unclear. The CDR3: CASSFQNYEQYF. CDR3 sequence (DNA): TGTGCCAGCAGTTTTCAGAATTACGAGCAGTACTTC. The whole variable domain, filled in from reference TRBV28 and TRBJ2-7, reads DVKVTQSSRYLVKRTGEKVFLECVQDMDHENMFWYRQDPGLGLRLIYFSYDVKMKEKGDIPEGYSVSREKKERFSLILESASTNQTSMYLCASSFQNYEQYFGPGTRLTVT.